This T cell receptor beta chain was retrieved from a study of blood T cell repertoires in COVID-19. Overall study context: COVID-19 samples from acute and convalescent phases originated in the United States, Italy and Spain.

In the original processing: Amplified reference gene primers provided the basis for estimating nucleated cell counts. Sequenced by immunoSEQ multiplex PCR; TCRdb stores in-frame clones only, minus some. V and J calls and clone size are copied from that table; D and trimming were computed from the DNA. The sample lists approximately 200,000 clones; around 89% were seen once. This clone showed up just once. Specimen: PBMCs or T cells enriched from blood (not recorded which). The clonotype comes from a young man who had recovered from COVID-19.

CDR3 in amino acids: CASSSREGLASPTDTQYF. The CDR3 DNA reads as TGTGCCAGCAGCTCGCGCGAGGGACTAGCGTCGCCCACAGATACGCAGTATTTT. The V and J genes are TRBV7-9 and TRBJ2-3, with TRBD2 matching over 10 bases. The V segment lost 4 bases and the J segment 2 bases; nucleotides outside the gene matches: 12. The CDR3 length is 18 residues. Germline assignment: CDR1 SEHNR and CDR2 FQNEAQ (reference sequence).